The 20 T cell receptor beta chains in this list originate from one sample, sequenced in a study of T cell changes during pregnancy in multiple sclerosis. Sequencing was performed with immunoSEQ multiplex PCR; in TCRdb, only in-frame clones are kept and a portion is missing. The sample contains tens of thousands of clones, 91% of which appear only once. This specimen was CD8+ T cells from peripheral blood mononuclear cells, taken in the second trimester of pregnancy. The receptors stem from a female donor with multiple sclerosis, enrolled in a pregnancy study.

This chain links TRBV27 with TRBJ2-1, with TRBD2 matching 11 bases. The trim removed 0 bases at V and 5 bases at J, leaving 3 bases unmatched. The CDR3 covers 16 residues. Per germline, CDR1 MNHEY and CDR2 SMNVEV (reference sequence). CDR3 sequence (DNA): TGTGCCAGCAGTTTATCGCTACTAGCGGGAGACAATGAGCAGTTCTTC. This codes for CASSLSLLAGDNEQFF.

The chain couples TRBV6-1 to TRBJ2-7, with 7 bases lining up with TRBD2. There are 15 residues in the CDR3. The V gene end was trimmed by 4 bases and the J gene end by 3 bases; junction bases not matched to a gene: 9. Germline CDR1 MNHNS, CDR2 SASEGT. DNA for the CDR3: TGTGCCAGCAGTGTCCTCCGGGACTATGTCTACGAGCAGTACTTC. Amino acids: CASSVLRDYVYEQYF.

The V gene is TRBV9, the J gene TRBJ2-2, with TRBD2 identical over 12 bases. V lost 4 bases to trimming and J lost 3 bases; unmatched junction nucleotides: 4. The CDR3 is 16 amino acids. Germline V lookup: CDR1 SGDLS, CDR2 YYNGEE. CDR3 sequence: CASSPSGGADTGELFF. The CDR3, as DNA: TGTGCCAGCAGCCCTAGCGGGGGGGCCGACACCGGGGAGCTGTTTTTT.

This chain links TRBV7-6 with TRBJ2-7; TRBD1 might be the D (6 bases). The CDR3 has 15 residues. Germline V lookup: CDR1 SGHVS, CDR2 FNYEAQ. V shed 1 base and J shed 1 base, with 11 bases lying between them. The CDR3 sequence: CASSLGGRGSYEQYF. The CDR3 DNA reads TGTGCCAGCAGCTTAGGGGGCAGGGGATCCTACGAGCAGTACTTC.

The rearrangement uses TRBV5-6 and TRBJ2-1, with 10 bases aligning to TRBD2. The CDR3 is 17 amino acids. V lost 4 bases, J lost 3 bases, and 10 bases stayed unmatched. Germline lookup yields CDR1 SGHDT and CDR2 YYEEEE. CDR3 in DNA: TGTGCCAGCAGCACCGACACGGGACTAGCGCACTACAATGAGCAGTTCTTC. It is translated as CASSTDTGLAHYNEQFF.

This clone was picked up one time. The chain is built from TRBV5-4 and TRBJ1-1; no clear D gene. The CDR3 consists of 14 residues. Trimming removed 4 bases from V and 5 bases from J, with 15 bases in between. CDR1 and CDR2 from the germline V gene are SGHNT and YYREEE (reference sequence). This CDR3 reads CASSLSVDGTEAFF. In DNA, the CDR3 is TGTGCCAGCAGCCTCTCCGTAGACGGGACTGAAGCTTTCTTT.

The CDR3 spells CAWSDGQKVMNTEAFF. DNA of the CDR3: TGTGCCTGGAGTGACGGACAAAAAGTCATGAACACTGAAGCTTTCTTT. The gene calls are TRBV30 and TRBJ1-1, with D possibly being TRBD1 (5 bases). CDR3 size: 16 residues. Germline V gives CDR1 GTSNPN, CDR2 SVGIG (reference sequence). V was pared by 1 base and J by 0 bases, with 15 bases between.

The CDR3 protein is CASSLSDGGSYEQYF. Here the CDR3 DNA reads TGTGCCAGCAGCTTATCAGATGGGGGGTCCTACGAGCAGTACTTC. The rearrangement links TRBV7-9 to TRBJ2-7; D is possibly TRBD2 (6 bases). This CDR3 comprises 15 residues. CDR1 is SEHNR and CDR2 is FQNEAQ in the germline V gene (reference sequence). V lost 2 bases and J lost 1, with 12 bases in between.

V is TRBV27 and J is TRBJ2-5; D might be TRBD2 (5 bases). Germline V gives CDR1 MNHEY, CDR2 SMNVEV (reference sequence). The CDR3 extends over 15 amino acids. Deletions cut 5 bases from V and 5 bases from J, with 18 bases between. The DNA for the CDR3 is TGTGCCAGCAGTCGTCGCTTCGGGGTCGCGGAGACCCAGTACTTC. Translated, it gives CASSRRFGVAETQYF.

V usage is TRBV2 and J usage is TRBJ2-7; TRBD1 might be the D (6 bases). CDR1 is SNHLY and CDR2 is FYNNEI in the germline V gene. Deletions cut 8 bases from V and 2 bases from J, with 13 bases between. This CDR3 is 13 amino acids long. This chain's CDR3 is CASQRTEAYEQYF. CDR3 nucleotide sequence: TGTGCCAGCCAGCGGACAGAAGCCTACGAGCAGTACTTC.

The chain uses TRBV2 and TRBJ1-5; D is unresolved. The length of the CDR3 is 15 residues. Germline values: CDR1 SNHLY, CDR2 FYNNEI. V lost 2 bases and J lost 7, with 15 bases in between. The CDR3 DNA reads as TGTGCCAGCAGTGAAATTTACGAGGGAGGCCAGCCCCAGCATTTT. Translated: CASSEIYEGGQPQHF.

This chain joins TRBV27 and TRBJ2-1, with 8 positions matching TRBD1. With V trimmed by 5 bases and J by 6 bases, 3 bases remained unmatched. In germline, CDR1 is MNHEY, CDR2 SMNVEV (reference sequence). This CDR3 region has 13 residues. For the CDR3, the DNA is TGTGCCAGCAGTCGGACAGGGTCCAATGAGCAGTTCTTC. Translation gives CASSRTGSNEQFF.

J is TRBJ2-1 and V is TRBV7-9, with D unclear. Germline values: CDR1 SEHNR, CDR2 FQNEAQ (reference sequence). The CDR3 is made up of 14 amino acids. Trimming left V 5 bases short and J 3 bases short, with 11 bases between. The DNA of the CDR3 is TGTGCCAGCAGCCCTGTACAGTACTACAATGAGCAGTTCTTC. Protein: CASSPVQYYNEQFF.

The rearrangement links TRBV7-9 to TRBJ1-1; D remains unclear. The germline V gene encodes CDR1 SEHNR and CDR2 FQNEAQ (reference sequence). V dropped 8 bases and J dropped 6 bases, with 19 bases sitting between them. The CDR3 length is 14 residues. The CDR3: CASGIAGGRSEAFF. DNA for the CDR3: TGTGCCAGCGGGATCGCCGGAGGGCGGTCTGAAGCTTTCTTT.

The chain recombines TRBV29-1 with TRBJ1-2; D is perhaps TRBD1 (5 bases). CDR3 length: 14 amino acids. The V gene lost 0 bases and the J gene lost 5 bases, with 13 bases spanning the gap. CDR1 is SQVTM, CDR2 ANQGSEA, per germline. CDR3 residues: CSVEDRGTYYGYTF. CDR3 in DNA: TGCAGCGTTGAAGATCGGGGGACCTATTATGGCTACACCTTC. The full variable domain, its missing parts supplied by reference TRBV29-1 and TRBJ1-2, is SAVISQKPSRDICQRGTSLTIQCQVDSQVTMMFWYRQQPGQSLTLIATANQGSEATYESGFVIDKFPISRPNLTFSTLTVSNMSPEDSSIYLCSVEDRGTYYGYTFGSGTRLTVV.

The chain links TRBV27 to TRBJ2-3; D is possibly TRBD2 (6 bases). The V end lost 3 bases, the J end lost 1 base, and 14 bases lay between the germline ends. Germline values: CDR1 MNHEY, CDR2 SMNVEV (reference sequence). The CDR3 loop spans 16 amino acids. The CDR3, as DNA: TGTGCCAGCAGTTTTGGGCTAGCGCCCCGCACAGATACGCAGTATTTT. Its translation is CASSFGLAPRTDTQYF.

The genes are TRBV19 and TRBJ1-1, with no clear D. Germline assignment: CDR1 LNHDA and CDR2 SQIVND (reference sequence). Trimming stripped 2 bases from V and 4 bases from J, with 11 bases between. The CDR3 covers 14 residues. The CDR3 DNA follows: TGTGCCAGTAGTATATCCGGTCGGGGCACTGAAGCTTTCTTT. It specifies CASSISGRGTEAFF. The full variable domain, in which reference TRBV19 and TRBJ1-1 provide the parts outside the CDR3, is DGGITQSPKYLFRKEGQNVTLSCEQNLNHDAMYWYRQDPGQGLRLIYYSQIVNDFQKGDIAEGYSVSREKKESFPLTVTSAQKNPTAFYLCASSISGRGTEAFFGQGTRLTVV.

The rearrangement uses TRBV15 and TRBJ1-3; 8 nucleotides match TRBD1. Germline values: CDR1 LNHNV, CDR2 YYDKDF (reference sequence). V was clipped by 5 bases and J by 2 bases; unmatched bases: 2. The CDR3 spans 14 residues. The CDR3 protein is CATSVRGPGNTIYF. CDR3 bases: TGTGCCACCAGCGTCAGGGGGCCTGGAAACACCATATATTTT. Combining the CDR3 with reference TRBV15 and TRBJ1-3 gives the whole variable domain DAMVIQNPRYQVTQFGKPVTLSCSQTLNHNVMYWYQQKSSQAPKLLFHYYDKDFNNEADTPDNFQSRRPNTSFCFLDIRSPGLGDTAMYLCATSVRGPGNTIYFGEGSWLTVV.

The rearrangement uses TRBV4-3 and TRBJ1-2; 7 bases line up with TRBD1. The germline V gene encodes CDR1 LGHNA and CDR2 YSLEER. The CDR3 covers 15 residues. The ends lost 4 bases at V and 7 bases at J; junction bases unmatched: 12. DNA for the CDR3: TGCGCCAGCAGCCCCGGGACAGCTATTATACGTGGCTACACCTTC. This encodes CASSPGTAIIRGYTF.

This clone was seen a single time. As DNA, the CDR3 is TGTGCCTGGAGACCTTCCGGGGTCGCCATATATTTT. Amino acid sequence: CAWRPSGVAIYF. The rearrangement uses TRBV30 and TRBJ1-3; D gene unclear. The V end was cut by 3 bases, the J end by 11 bases, with 14 bases between. Germline V gene lookup returns CDR1 GTSNPN and CDR2 SVGIG (reference sequence). CDR3 size: 12 residues.